The table lists the clone carrying this T cell receptor (beta chain) with many counts. Its antigen remains unidentified. CDR3 length: 14 residues. V was cut by 0 bases and J by 0 bases, with 7 bases left in between. The germline gives CDR1 DFQATT, CDR2 SNEGSKA (reference sequence). This entry comes from a study of blood T cells in healthy people across ages. General study results and limits: Diversity estimates drawn from one million T cells were deemed underestimates.

Next came a second PCR, run for about 7 to 12 cycles, which used a sample-barcoded 5' primer along with a J-beta primer mix. Every single cDNA molecule received a tag from a template-switch adaptor with 12 random nucleotides. All samples yielded 2.5 million or more CDR3-containing paired-end reads. TCRdb re-analysed the 5' RACE reads in MiXCR, keeping a single row per CDR3 protein. The table includes 650,000 to 1,000,000 distinct CDR3 sequences, roughly 40% detected once. The sequenced sample consisted of blood. The chain recombines TRBV20-1 with TRBJ2-3, with D unclear. The TCR was taken from a man aged 18 to 29 in good health. In DNA form, the CDR3 reads TGCAGTGCTAGAGACAGTACTAGCACAGATACGCAGTATTTT. Translating gives CSARDSTSTDTQYF.